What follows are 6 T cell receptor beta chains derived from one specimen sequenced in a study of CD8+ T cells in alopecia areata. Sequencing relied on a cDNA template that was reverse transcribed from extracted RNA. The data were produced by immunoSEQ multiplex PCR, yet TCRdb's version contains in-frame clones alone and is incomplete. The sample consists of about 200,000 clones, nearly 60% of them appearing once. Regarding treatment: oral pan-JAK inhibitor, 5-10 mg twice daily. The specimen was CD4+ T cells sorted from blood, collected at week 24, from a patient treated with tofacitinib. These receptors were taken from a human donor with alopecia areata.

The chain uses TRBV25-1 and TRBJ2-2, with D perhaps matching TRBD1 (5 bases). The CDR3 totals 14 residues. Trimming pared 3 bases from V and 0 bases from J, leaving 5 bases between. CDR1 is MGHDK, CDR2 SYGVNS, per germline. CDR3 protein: CASSDRANTGELFF. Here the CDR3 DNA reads TGTGCCAGCAGTGACAGGGCGAACACCGGGGAGCTGTTTTTT.

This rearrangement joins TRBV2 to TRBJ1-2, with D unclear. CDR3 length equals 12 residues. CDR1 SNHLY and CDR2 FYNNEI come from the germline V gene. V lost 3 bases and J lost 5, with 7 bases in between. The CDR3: CASSESGYGYTF. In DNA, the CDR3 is TGTGCCAGCAGTGAGAGTGGTTATGGCTACACCTTC.

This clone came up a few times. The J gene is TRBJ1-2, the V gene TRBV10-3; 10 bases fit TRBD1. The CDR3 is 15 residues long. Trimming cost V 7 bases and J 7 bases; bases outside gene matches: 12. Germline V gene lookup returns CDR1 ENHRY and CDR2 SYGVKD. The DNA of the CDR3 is TGTGCCATCACGGGGACAGGGGCCGAGAGCGGTGGCTACACCTTC. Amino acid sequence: CAITGTGAESGGYTF.

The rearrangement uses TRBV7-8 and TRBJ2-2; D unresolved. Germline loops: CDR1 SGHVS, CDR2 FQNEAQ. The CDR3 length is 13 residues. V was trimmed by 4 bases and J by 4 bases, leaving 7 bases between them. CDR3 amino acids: CASSSVGTGELFF. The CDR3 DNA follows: TGTGCCAGCAGCTCGGTGGGCACCGGGGAGCTGTTTTTT.

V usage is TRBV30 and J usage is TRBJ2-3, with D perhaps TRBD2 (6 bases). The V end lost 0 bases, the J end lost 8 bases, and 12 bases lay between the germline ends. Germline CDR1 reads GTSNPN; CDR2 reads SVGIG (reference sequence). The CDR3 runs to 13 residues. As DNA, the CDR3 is TGTGCCTGGAGTGTACTAGCCGAGGCTACGCAGTATTTT. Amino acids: CAWSVLAEATQYF.

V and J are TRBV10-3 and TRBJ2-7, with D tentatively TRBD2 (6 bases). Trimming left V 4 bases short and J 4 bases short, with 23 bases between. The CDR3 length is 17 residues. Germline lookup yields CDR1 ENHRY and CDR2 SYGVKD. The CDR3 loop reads CAISGRRDFPAKYEQYF. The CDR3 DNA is TGTGCCATCAGTGGCCGTAGGGACTTTCCCGCTAAGTACGAGCAGTACTTC.